This TCR beta chain was recorded in a study of breast tumors, draining lymph nodes, adjacent tissues. Concerning this clonotype: The junction departs from the called germline gene at one end, perhaps through a read error.

TCRdb used MiXCR to reprocess the multiplex PCR reads, holding one entry per CDR3 protein. The profile covers around 170,000 distinct CDR3 sequences, with roughly 30% appearing a single time and over 3.5% taken by the ten largest. The CDR3 runs to 18 residues. The germline gives CDR1 MGHDK, CDR2 SYGVNS. Samples came from axillary lymph nodes draining the breast cancer. Sequenced input: axillary lymph node tissue. This clonotype was obtained from a female donor with breast cancer. Some clones in this sample may be carry-over from other donors' samples. The chain combines TRBV25-1 with TRBJ2-1; TRBD2 matches 7 bases. The CDR3 is CACSAIPPTSSYYNEQFF. CDR3 sequence (DNA): TGTGCCTGCAGTGCTATACCCCCGACTAGCTCGTACTACAATGAGCAGTTCTTC.